The 26 T cell receptor beta chains reported below all come from one sample, sequenced in a study of T cells after posttransplantation cyclophosphamide. Produced via immunoSEQ multiplex PCR; TCRdb's table is partial and in-frame only. The repertoire holds some 66,000 clones, with around 93% as singletons. The sequencing input was PBMCs. These receptors came from a woman younger than 45 in good health and a related stem cell transplant donor.

V and J are TRBV2 and TRBJ1-1, with 8 bases matching TRBD1. The germline V gene encodes CDR1 SNHLY and CDR2 FYNNEI. The CDR3 runs 17 residues. J was trimmed by 1 base and V by 1 base; bases with no gene match: 8. Written as DNA, the CDR3 is TGTGCCAGCAGTGAAGAAGGACAGGGTCTTGGGAACACTGAAGCTTTCTTT. Its protein is CASSEEGQGLGNTEAFF.

This chain joins TRBV11-2 and TRBJ2-3; the match to TRBD2 covers 7 bases. There are 18 residues in the CDR3. Losses at the gene ends were 2 bases for V and 0 bases for J; bases not matched to a gene: 11. CDR1 is SGHAT, CDR2 FQNNGV, per germline. The CDR3, as DNA: TGTGCCAGCAGCTTAATTTGGGCTGCGGGGGAGAGCACAGATACGCAGTATTTT. Translation: CASSLIWAAGESTDTQYF.

The chain has TRBV7-2 and TRBJ1-6; 7 bases agree with TRBD1. Germline trimming cut 4 bases from V and 5 bases from J; bases unmatched to any gene: 5. The CDR3 is 15 residues long. Germline V CDR1 and CDR2: SGHTA, FQGNSA. CDR3 sequence (DNA): TGTGCCAGCAGCTGGTTAGGGACAGATAATTCACCCCTCCACTTT. Residues: CASSWLGTDNSPLHF.

CDR3 DNA: TGTGCCAGCAGTGCGAAAACAGGGGGCCCTGAGCAGTTCTTC. It is translated as CASSAKTGGPEQFF. The chain has TRBV2 and TRBJ2-1, with 9 bases fitting TRBD1. The CDR3 is made up of 14 amino acids. CDR1 and CDR2 from the germline V gene are SNHLY and FYNNEI. After removal of 4 bases from V and 9 bases from J, the junction contained 7 bases not matched to a gene.

V gene TRBV11-2 combines with J gene TRBJ2-2; D possibly corresponds to TRBD2 (5 bases). Deletions cut 2 bases from V and 6 bases from J, with 10 bases between. The CDR3 covers 14 residues. Germline lookup yields CDR1 SGHAT and CDR2 FQNNGV. The CDR3 bases are TGTGCCAGCAGCTTAAGGACTGGGGCCGGGGAGCTGTTTTTT. Translation gives CASSLRTGAGELFF. The whole variable domain, filled in from reference TRBV11-2 and TRBJ2-2, reads EAGVAQSPRYKIIEKRQSVAFWCNPISGHATLYWYQQILGQGPKLLIQFQNNGVVDDSQLPKDRFSAERLKGVDSTLKIQPAKLEDSAVYLCASSLRTGAGELFFGEGSRLTVL.

The V call is TRBV28, the J call TRBJ2-2; 7 bases line up with TRBD1. The CDR3 has 14 amino acids. From germline, CDR1 is MDHEN and CDR2 SYDVKM. The J segment lost 8 bases and the V segment lost 6 bases, leaving 9 bases of the junction unmatched. CDR3 sequence reads: CASSRQGVAGELFF. The CDR3 DNA reads as TGTGCCAGCAGCCGGCAGGGGGTCGCTGGGGAGCTGTTTTTT.

The chain employs TRBV5-4 and TRBJ2-6; 7 bases map to TRBD1. There are 14 residues in the CDR3. Germline trimming cut 5 bases from V and 9 bases from J; bases unmatched to any gene: 8. The V gene's germline CDR1 is SGHNT and CDR2 YYREEE (reference sequence). The CDR3 region is CASSQKGAVNVLTF. The CDR3, as DNA: TGTGCCAGCAGTCAAAAGGGGGCGGTCAACGTCCTGACTTTC.

Points on this clone: A read error may produce the germline difference seen at one junction end. The chain couples TRBV4-2 to TRBJ2-3, with TRBD2 as a possible D gene (7 bases). Germline V gene lookup returns CDR1 LGHNA and CDR2 YNFKEQ. CDR3 length equals 16 residues. The CDR3 DNA reads as TGTGCCAACAGCCTAGAGGGGGGGGGCCGGGCAGATACGCAGTATTTT. This codes for CANSLEGGGRADTQYF.

The chain couples TRBV27 to TRBJ2-3; 10 bases map to TRBD1. Germline-derived CDR1 and CDR2 are MNHEY and SMNVEV (reference sequence). The CDR3 sequence is 15 residues long. V trimming: 5 bases; J trimming: 5 bases; junction bases outside the gene matches: 7. CDR3 protein: CASSREGQGIDTQYF. Written as DNA, the CDR3 is TGTGCCAGCAGTAGAGAGGGACAGGGGATAGATACGCAGTATTTT.

Only one count was recorded for this clone. The V gene is TRBV28, the J gene TRBJ2-2, with D uncertain. V dropped 6 bases and J dropped 6 bases, with 11 bases sitting between them. The CDR3 is 13 residues long. From germline, CDR1 is MDHEN and CDR2 SYDVKM. CDR3 loop: CASRPNMAGELFF. The CDR3 DNA is TGTGCCAGCAGGCCGAACATGGCCGGGGAGCTGTTTTTT.

The count of this clone is one. The rearrangement links TRBV7-9 to TRBJ2-6; D remains unclear. V was cut by 7 bases and J by 0 bases, with 10 bases left in between. The CDR3 has 15 residues. Looked up from germline, CDR1 is SEHNR and CDR2 is FQNEAQ (reference sequence). For the CDR3, the DNA is TGTGCCAGCACCCTCGGCTTCTCTGGGGCCAACGTCCTGACTTTC. Its protein product is CASTLGFSGANVLTF.

This chain joins TRBV4-2 and TRBJ2-2; 11 nucleotides agree with TRBD2. Germline CDR1 reads LGHNA; CDR2 reads YNFKEQ. This CDR3 region has 16 residues. Losses at the gene ends were 4 bases for V and 1 base for J; bases not matched to a gene: 2. The CDR3 DNA follows: TGTGCCAGCAGCCCTGGACTAGCGGGGAACACCGGGGAGCTGTTTTTT. Residues: CASSPGLAGNTGELFF.

The chain combines TRBV19 with TRBJ1-3; TRBD1 matches at 12 bases. J lost 4 bases, V lost 9 bases, and 10 bases had no gene match. Germline V gives CDR1 LNHDA, CDR2 SQIVND (reference sequence). This CDR3 is 16 amino acids long. The CDR3 loop reads CASAVPGQGAGNTIYF. CDR3 DNA: TGTGCCAGCGCAGTACCGGGACAGGGGGCAGGAAACACCATATATTTT.

The chain recombines TRBV2 with TRBJ2-2; tentatively, D is TRBD2 (7 bases). Germline assignment: CDR1 SNHLY and CDR2 FYNNEI. The CDR3 runs to 15 residues. V lost 6 bases and J 12 bases, leaving 23 bases between the germline ends. In DNA, the CDR3 is TGTGCCAGCAGGGGGGCTAGCGGACGACCGGGGAAGCTGTTTTTT. Amino acid sequence: CASRGASGRPGKLFF.

The V call is TRBV6-1, the J call TRBJ1-1, with 8 bases identical to TRBD1. Germline V gene data show CDR1 as MNHNS and CDR2 as SASEGT. This CDR3 region has 14 residues. Trimming removed 6 bases from V and 3 bases from J; junction bases left unmatched: 6. The CDR3 region has the DNA TGTGCCAGCAGGACGACAGGGGCATACACTGAAGCTTTCTTT. This codes for CASRTTGAYTEAFF.

This chain uses TRBV19 with TRBJ1-5; D ambiguous. Germline CDR1 reads LNHDA; CDR2 reads SQIVND (reference sequence). The CDR3 runs to 12 residues. V was pared by 3 bases and J by 6 bases, with 6 bases between. CDR3 sequence: CASSITVQPQHF. In DNA, the CDR3 is TGTGCCAGTAGTATTACAGTTCAGCCCCAGCATTTT.

CDR3 coding DNA: TGTGCCAGCAGCTTAGATCTGGGTTCCGAGCAGTACTTC. This encodes CASSLDLGSEQYF. J is TRBJ2-7 and V is TRBV7-9; D not certain. V lost 1 base and J lost 6, with 10 bases in between. The CDR3 has 13 amino acids. Germline CDR1 and CDR2: SEHNR and FQNEAQ (reference sequence).

This chain links TRBV19 with TRBJ2-2; weak D call: TRBD1 (5 bases). The CDR3 has 15 amino acids. CDR1 is LNHDA and CDR2 is SQIVND in the germline V gene (reference sequence). V lost 3 bases and J 2 bases, leaving 10 bases between the germline ends. The CDR3 protein is CASSISRANTGELFF. The CDR3, as DNA: TGTGCCAGTAGTATCTCCAGGGCTAACACCGGGGAGCTGTTTTTT. Based on the CDR3 plus reference TRBV19 and TRBJ2-2, the full variable domain is DGGITQSPKYLFRKEGQNVTLSCEQNLNHDAMYWYRQDPGQGLRLIYYSQIVNDFQKGDIAEGYSVSREKKESFPLTVTSAQKNPTAFYLCASSISRANTGELFFGEGSRLTVL.

CDR3 nucleotide sequence: TGTGCCGGGAGACAGGGGGCTGGGGGGGACTATGGCTACACCTTC. This encodes CAGRQGAGGDYGYTF. This sequence joins TRBV6-6 and TRBJ1-2, with 10 bases that match TRBD1. The germline V gene encodes CDR1 MNHNY and CDR2 SVGAGI (reference sequence). V lost 11 bases, J lost 3 bases, and 12 bases stayed unmatched. The CDR3 covers 15 residues.

The chain employs TRBV10-3 and TRBJ2-5, with 15 positions matching TRBD2. This CDR3 is 18 amino acids long. J gave up 0 bases and V 2 bases, and 4 bases lay outside the gene matches. Looked up from germline, CDR1 is ENHRY and CDR2 is SYGVKD. CDR3 region: CAISEGGTSGGNQETQYF. The CDR3 nucleotides are TGTGCCATCAGTGAGGGGGGGACTAGCGGGGGGAACCAAGAGACCCAGTACTTC.

V and J are TRBV4-2 and TRBJ1-3, with D unresolved. Germline-derived CDR1 and CDR2 are LGHNA and YNFKEQ. This CDR3 has 15 amino acids. V was cut by 1 base and J by 0 bases, with 7 bases left in between. The CDR3 reads CASSQVSDSGNTIYF. Here the CDR3 DNA reads TGTGCCAGCAGCCAAGTATCAGACTCTGGAAACACCATATATTTT.

DNA for the CDR3: TGTGCCAGCAGTTACGGAAGGGGAAGAGCTTGGGAAGCTTTCTTT. It specifies CASSYGRGRAWEAFF. V is TRBV6-5 and J is TRBJ1-1; tentative D call: TRBD1 (5 bases). Germline loops: CDR1 MNHEY, CDR2 SVGAGI. Trimming took off 2 bases at V and 8 bases at J, with 18 bases between the two ends. The CDR3 is made up of 15 amino acids.

The rearrangement uses TRBV5-4 and TRBJ2-7, with TRBD1 matching 7 bases. This CDR3 comprises 13 residues. Per germline, CDR1 SGHNT and CDR2 YYREEE (reference sequence). After removal of 4 bases from V and 3 bases from J, the junction contained 4 bases not matched to a gene. CDR3 nucleotides: TGTGCCAGCAGCCCCCGGGACAGCTACGAGCAGTACTTC. This sequence encodes CASSPRDSYEQYF.

This chain joins TRBV2 and TRBJ1-1; possibly TRBD1 for D (5 bases). Germline-derived CDR1 and CDR2 are SNHLY and FYNNEI. V was shortened by 10 bases and J by 0 bases, with 12 bases between the two germline ends. The CDR3 totals 13 residues. CDR3 DNA: TGTGCCACGCGGGGCTTCATGAACACTGAAGCTTTCTTT. The encoded protein is CATRGFMNTEAFF. The whole variable domain, remainder taken from reference TRBV2 and TRBJ1-1, is EPEVTQTPSHQVTQMGQEVILRCVPISNHLYFYWYRQILGQKVEFLVSFYNNEISEKSEIFDDQFSVERPDGSNFTLKIRSTKLEDSAMYFCATRGFMNTEAFFGQGTRLTVV.

This rearrangement joins TRBV18 to TRBJ1-5; D unresolved. This CDR3 region has 14 residues. CDR1 and CDR2 from the germline V gene are KGHSH and LQKENI. Trimming took 3 bases from V and 2 from J, leaving 8 bases between them. CDR3 amino acids: CASSPETGNQPQHF. CDR3 nucleotides: TGTGCCAGCTCACCGGAGACCGGCAATCAGCCCCAGCATTTT.

The gene calls are TRBV7-9 and TRBJ2-3; maybe TRBD2 (6 bases). This CDR3 spans 16 amino acids. The V and J ends lost 4 bases and 0 bases respectively, with 14 bases between them. Germline CDR1 reads SEHNR; CDR2 reads FQNEAQ (reference sequence). CDR3: CASSWLAGGSTDTQYF. DNA of the CDR3: TGTGCCAGCAGCTGGTTGGCCGGGGGAAGCACAGATACGCAGTATTTT.